What follows is one T cell receptor (beta chain) and its context. This record belongs to a study of cytomegalovirus exposure and HLA in healthy donors. The PCR ran on 60 Vbeta and 13 Jbeta primers. The data were produced by immunoSEQ multiplex PCR, yet TCRdb's version contains in-frame clones alone and is incomplete. The table has some 67,000 clones, 80% to 90% seen once. The source of this sequence is a woman aged 25 to 39 in good health and CMV-seronegative. Sequencing was carried out using PBMCs.

The CDR3 reads CASSLEPGDRGTDIQYF. The CDR3 nucleotides read TGTGCCAGCAGCTTAGAGCCCGGCGACAGGGGGACGGACATTCAGTACTTC. The chain uses TRBV7-9 and TRBJ2-4; 9 nucleotides align to TRBD1. Looked up from germline, CDR1 is SEHNR and CDR2 is FQNEAQ (reference sequence). Trimming at V came to 1 base and at J to 8 bases, leaving 12 bases not matched to a gene. This CDR3 comprises 17 residues.